This TCR beta chain was sequenced for a study of cytomegalovirus exposure and HLA in healthy donors. The CDR3 contains 14 residues. Trimming removed 4 bases at V and 6 bases at J, with 15 bases between. The V gene's germline CDR1 is MNHEY and CDR2 SMNVEV (reference sequence). A remark on this clone: Antigen unknown.

Researchers ran the PCR with 60 Vbeta and 13 Jbeta primers. Clones were read by immunoSEQ multiplex PCR, and TCRdb kept only the in-frame ones, dropping some. The sample records 150,000 to 200,000 clones, roughly 74% being singletons. Study-wide results and caveats: The productive fraction for most TCR beta V segments was about 87% or about 30% in an earlier analysis. Some V segments (TRBV6-2 and TRBV6-3 among them) were excluded as indistinguishable. Beyond CMV serostatus, there was no information to go on about immune exposure.

The sequenced material came from PBMCs. The clonotype comes from a woman aged 40 to 55 in good health and CMV-seropositive. This chain uses TRBV27 with TRBJ1-1, with D tentatively TRBD1 (5 bases). The CDR3 nucleotides read TGTGCCAGCAGTTATCAGGGTACGAGCGCTGAAGCTTTCTTT. Translated: CASSYQGTSAEAFF.